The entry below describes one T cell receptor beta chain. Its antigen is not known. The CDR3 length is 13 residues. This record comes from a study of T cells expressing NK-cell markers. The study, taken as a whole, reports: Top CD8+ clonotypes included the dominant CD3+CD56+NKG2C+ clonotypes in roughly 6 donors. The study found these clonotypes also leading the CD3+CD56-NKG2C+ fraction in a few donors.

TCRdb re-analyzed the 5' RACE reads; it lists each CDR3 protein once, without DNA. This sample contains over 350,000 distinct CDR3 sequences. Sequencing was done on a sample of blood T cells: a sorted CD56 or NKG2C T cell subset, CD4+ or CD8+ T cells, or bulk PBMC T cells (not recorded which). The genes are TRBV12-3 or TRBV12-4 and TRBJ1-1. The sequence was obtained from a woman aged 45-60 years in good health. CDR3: CASSKKGNTEAFF.